This T cell receptor (beta chain) was observed in a study of shared clonotypes between healthy human individuals. Only CD45RO-negative cells positively selected for CCR7 counted as naive CD8 cells, so terminally differentiated effector memory CD45RA+ cells were excluded. The CDR3 is 16 amino acids. Germline V gene data show CDR1 as MDHEN and CDR2 as SYDVKM. V was shortened by 2 bases and J by 0 bases, with 10 bases between the two germline ends. Sequenced by immunoSEQ multiplex PCR; TCRdb stores in-frame clones only, minus some. This table holds 1.5 million to 2.5 million clones, roughly 94% found once.

The receptor was derived from a young man in good health. The specimen sequenced was naive CD8+ T cells sorted from blood. The chain employs TRBV28 and TRBJ1-4, with D tentatively TRBD1 (6 bases). CDR3 nucleotide sequence: TGTGCCAGCAGTTTAACAGGGTATGCAACTAATGAAAAACTGTTTTTT. It codes for CASSLTGYATNEKLFF. Combining the CDR3 with reference TRBV28 and TRBJ1-4 gives the whole variable domain DVKVTQSSRYLVKRTGEKVFLECVQDMDHENMFWYRQDPGLGLRLIYFSYDVKMKEKGDIPEGYSVSREKKERFSLILESASTNQTSMYLCASSLTGYATNEKLFFGSGTQLSVL.